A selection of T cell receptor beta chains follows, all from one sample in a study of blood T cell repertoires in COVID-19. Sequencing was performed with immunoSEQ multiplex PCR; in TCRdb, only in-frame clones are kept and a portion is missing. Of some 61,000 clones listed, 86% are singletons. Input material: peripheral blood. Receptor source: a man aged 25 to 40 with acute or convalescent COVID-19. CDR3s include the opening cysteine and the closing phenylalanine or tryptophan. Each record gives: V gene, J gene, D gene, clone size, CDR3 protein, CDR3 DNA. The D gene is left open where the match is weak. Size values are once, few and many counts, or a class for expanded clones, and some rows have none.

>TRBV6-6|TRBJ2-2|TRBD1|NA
CASDDRGIYTGELFF
TGTGCCAGCGATGACAGGGGGATTTACACCGGGGAGCTGTTTTTT
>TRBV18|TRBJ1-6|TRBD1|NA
CASSPRQGEGSPLHF
TGTGCCAGCTCACCCCGACAGGGCGAGGGTTCACCCCTCCACTTT
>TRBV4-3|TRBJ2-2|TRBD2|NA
CASNPRAGALNTGELFF
TGCGCCAGCAACCCCCGGGCGGGAGCATTGAACACCGGGGAGCTGTTTTTT
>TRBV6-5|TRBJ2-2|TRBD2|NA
CASSYLGTSVGGELFF
TGTGCCAGCAGTTACTTAGGGACTAGCGTTGGCGGGGAGCTGTTTTTT
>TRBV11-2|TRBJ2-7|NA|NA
CASSFYAGQPYEQYF
TGTGCCAGCAGCTTCTACGCGGGACAGCCCTACGAGCAGTACTTC
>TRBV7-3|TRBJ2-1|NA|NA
CASSLLVAGYNEQFF
TGTGCCAGCAGCTTACTGGTGGCGGGCTACAATGAGCAGTTCTTC
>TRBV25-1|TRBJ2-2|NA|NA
CASSRGASTGELFF
TGTGCCAGCAGCAGGGGGGCGAGCACCGGGGAGCTGTTTTTT
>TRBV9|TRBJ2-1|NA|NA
CASSVDGYSKDEQFF
TGTGCCAGCAGCGTAGACGGCTATAGCAAGGATGAGCAGTTCTTC
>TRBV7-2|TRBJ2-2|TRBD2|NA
CASSPGLALGELFF
TGTGCCAGCAGCCCCGGACTAGCTCTCGGGGAGCTGTTTTTT
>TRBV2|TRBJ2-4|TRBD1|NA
CASSTGVRAKNIQYF
TGTGCCAGCAGTACAGGGGTTAGGGCCAAAAACATTCAGTACTTC
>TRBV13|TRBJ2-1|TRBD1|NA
CASRDRGSSYNEQFF
TGTGCCAGCAGGGACAGGGGTTCATCCTACAATGAGCAGTTCTTC
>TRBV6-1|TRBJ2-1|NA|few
CASSEALALEQFF
TGTGCCAGCAGTGAAGCCCTAGCGCTTGAGCAGTTCTTC
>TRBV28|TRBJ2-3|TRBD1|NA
CASSRPGGADTQYF
TGTGCCAGCAGTCGACCAGGGGGCGCTGATACGCAGTATTTT
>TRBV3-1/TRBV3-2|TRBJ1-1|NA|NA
CASSQIRGTEAFF
TGTGCCAGCAGCCAAATAAGGGGCACTGAAGCTTTCTTT
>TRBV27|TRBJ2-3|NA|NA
CASSLGRATDTQYF
TGTGCCAGCAGTTTGGGCAGGGCGACAGATACGCAGTATTTT
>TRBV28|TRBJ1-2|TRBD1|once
CASSLVGQDDYGYTF
TGTGCCAGCAGTTTGGTGGGACAGGATGACTATGGCTACACCTTC
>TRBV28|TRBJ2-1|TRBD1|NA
CASTLGGTGGFEQFF
TGTGCCAGCACCCTCGGTGGGACAGGGGGCTTTGAGCAGTTCTTC
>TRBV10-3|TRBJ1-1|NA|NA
CAISENRANTEAFF
TGTGCCATCAGTGAGAACAGGGCGAACACTGAAGCTTTCTTT
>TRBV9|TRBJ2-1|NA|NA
CASSSPVGVGNNEQFF
TGTGCCAGCAGCTCCCCAGTAGGGGTAGGCAACAATGAGCAGTTCTTC
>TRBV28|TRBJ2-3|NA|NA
CASKTPFGTDTQYF
TGTGCCAGCAAGACACCTTTCGGCACAGATACGCAGTATTTT